Listed below are T cell receptor beta chains from one sample, sequenced in a study of CD8 T cells in Susac syndrome. TCRdb fed the immunoSEQ multiplex PCR reads into MiXCR, producing one record per CDR3 protein. The sample shows 120,000 or so distinct CDR3 sequences, about 93% of them seen only once. Sequenced material: CD8+ T cells from PBMCs. These receptors were taken from a human donor with Susac syndrome. Each CDR3 is given with its conserved first and last residue. Fields, in order: J gene, V gene, D gene, clone size, CDR3 DNA, CDR3 protein. The D gene is left open where the match is weak. Expanded clones are given a class, and other clones once, few, many or no size at all.

TRBJ2-3 TRBV6-2/TRBV6-3 - - TGTGCCAGCAGTTACGAGATTGGGATAGGGGAGGCAGATACGCAGTATTTT CASSYEIGIGEADTQYF
TRBJ2-5 TRBV9 TRBD1 - TGTGCCAGCAGCGGGGGGACAGGCGGGGAGACCCAGTACTTC CASSGGTGGETQYF
TRBJ2-2 TRBV9 - - TGTGCCAGCAGCCCGTTGGTGACTAACACCGGGGAGCTGTTTTTT CASSPLVTNTGELFF
TRBJ2-1 TRBV9 - once TGTGCCAGCAGCGTTGCGGGACCATCCAATGAGCAGTTCTTC CASSVAGPSNEQFF
TRBJ2-5 TRBV11-2 TRBD2 - TGTGCCAGCAGCTTAGGCGGGGGGGCCGGAGAGACCCAGTACTTC CASSLGGGAGETQYF
TRBJ2-3 TRBV11-2 - - TGTGCCAGCAGCTTAGTCCTAGCCACAGATACGCAGTATTTT CASSLVLATDTQYF
TRBJ2-7 TRBV19 - - TGTGCCAGTAGTTTTGGGGCCGTCTACGAGCAGTACTTC CASSFGAVYEQYF
TRBJ2-3 TRBV7-9 - - TGTGCCACTAGGGGGACCGATACGCAGTATTTT CATRGTDTQYF
TRBJ2-7 TRBV4-3 TRBD2 - TGCGCCAGCAGCTTCGGGGGGGTTTGGGACGAGCAGTACTTC CASSFGGVWDEQYF
TRBJ2-7 TRBV20-1 - - TGCAGTGCCCGGGACCGTGGGGGCTACGAGCAGTACTTC CSARDRGGYEQYF
TRBJ1-1 TRBV12-3/TRBV12-4 - - TGTGCCAGCAGTTTAATAACTGAAGCTTTCTTT CASSLITEAFF
TRBJ1-3 TRBV19 - - TGTGCCAGTAGTACAGGGGCTGGAAACACCATATATTTT CASSTGAGNTIYF
TRBJ2-3 TRBV7-9 TRBD2 - TGTGCCAGCACCCAAACTAGCGGGGGGGCCGCAGATACGCAGTATTTT CASTQTSGGAADTQYF
TRBJ2-7 TRBV29-1 TRBD1 - TGCAGCGTTGAAGGAGGGACAGGACGCTACGAGCAGTACTTC CSVEGGTGRYEQYF
TRBJ1-1 TRBV25-1 - - TGTGCCAGCAGTGCCACGGGGGACGGGAACACTGAAGCTTTCTTT CASSATGDGNTEAFF